This T cell receptor (beta chain) was recorded in a study of T-cell reconstitution after alpha-beta-depleted transplantation in children. Overall study findings and caveats: There were some patients whose high TCRbeta diversity at day 60 came from surviving recipient T cells and thymic progenitors. One year after transplant, T-cell counts and diversity came mostly from newly produced T cells. Reportedly, roughly two months post-transplant, alpha-beta T cells arose from several hundred expanded graft clones.

With 3 bases removed from V and 10 bases from J, the gap between germline ends came to 19 bases. This CDR3 spans 14 amino acids. Germline CDR1 DFQATT, CDR2 SNEGSKA (reference sequence). Preparation of the TCRbeta library used unique molecular identifiers. TCRdb re-called the PCR reads with MiXCR, one entry per CDR3 protein. The table has 500,000 to 650,000 distinct CDR3 sequences, 10% to 15% seen once. A note on this clonotype: As yet, its antigen is unknown.

The sample was PBMCs, mostly from graft donor cells, taken 360 days after TCRalphabeta/CD19-depleted stem cell transplant. The sequence was collected from a male patient between 5 and 17 years old who had a stem cell transplant for acute myeloid leukemia, so the T cells may come from the graft donor. This chain uses TRBV20-1 with TRBJ2-1, with D uncertain. The CDR3 region is CSASSEPFFKEQFF. CDR3 DNA sequence: TGCAGTGCTAGTTCGGAGCCTTTTTTTAAGGAGCAGTTCTTC.